Sequencing of this T cell receptor (beta chain) was carried out in a study of memory CD4+ T cells and cytomegalovirus serostatus. The wider study: Of the healthy Belgian adults, 9 were CMV seropositive and 24 seronegative.

Assay: immunoSEQ multiplex PCR; the TCRdb copy retains only in-frame clones and omits some. The profile shows about 61,000 clones, around three quarters of them singletons. Turning to this clone: No antigen is known for it.

Single viable CD3+CD4+CD8-CD45RO+ cells were sorted as the memory CD4+ T cells. The CDR3 spans 13 residues. The V end lost 2 bases, the J end lost 4 bases, and 6 bases lay between the germline ends. From germline, CDR1 is MNHNS and CDR2 SASEGT. Overall study results and limits: CD4+ memory repertoires contained about 40% of the roughly 150 reported CMV TCRbeta sequences. The CMV-associated TCR signature appears largely within the CD4+ memory repertoire.

Sequencing was performed on memory CD4+ T cells from blood. V is TRBV6-1 and J is TRBJ1-5; D gene unclear. The sequence was collected from an adult in good health and CMV-seronegative. Some clones in this sample may be carry-over from other donors' samples. The CDR3 sequence is CASSERRNQPQHF. The CDR3 DNA reads TGTGCCAGCAGTGAAAGACGGAATCAGCCCCAGCATTTT.